This TCR beta chain emerged from a study of blood T cell repertoires in COVID-19 (dated by TCRdb to about 2020). About the investigation overall: Samples from collaborators originated in the United States, Italy and Spain and spanned both the acute and convalescent phases of COVID-19. The material from the prospective study consisted of cDNA or gDNA derived from T cells, B-cell-depleted T cells, or PBMCs. Deeply sampled blood TCRbeta repertoires from subjects exposed to, actively infected with, or recovered from COVID-19 were included in the dataset. The repertoires were released in a freely available public database intended as a resource for research on the immune response to SARS-CoV-2. Samples were obtained from the ongoing ImmuneRACE study (first 160 participants) and from 1,254 subjects provided by 6 global collaborators. The sample metadata nearly always contained a de-identified subject ID, COVID-19 status, age in years and sex. HLA class I and class II types, where available, came from metadata supplied by the sample provider rather than from assay-based typing. The paper as a whole reports these results and caveats: The quantity of clinical and demographic metadata differed by source and by participant and was supplied without curation.

Concerning this clone itself: What antigen it recognizes has not been identified. Per-base qualities were not stored, and no clone one base away is much larger.

One collaborating source in Seattle enrolled patients during active infection and followed them longitudinally through the course of disease. Each collaborating institution followed its own protocols to collect whole blood in K2EDTA tubes. Collaborator samples were shipped for TCRbeta analysis as frozen whole blood, isolated PBMCs, or DNA extracted from either sample type. TCRbeta CDR3 regions were amplified from genomic DNA by means of the immunoSEQ Assay, a bias-controlled multiplex PCR. Per the authors' processing: The number of nucleated cells in each sample was estimated by amplification of reference gene primers within the assay. To quantify the absolute abundance of each unique TCRbeta CDR3 rearrangement, sequence reads were collapsed and filtered. For each sample, productive Simpson clonality was calculated as the square root of Simpson's diversity index across productive rearrangements. The table was pulled from immuneACCESS by TCRdb, which kept in-frame rearrangements only. Such tables lose some clones; where checked, under half of the loss comes from unresolved V genes, and the rest has no known cause. The D gene and trimming were derived from the DNA, and the V and J assignments and clone size from that table. Counted in this sample were some 260,000 clones; about 91% of them appeared once. Together, the top ten hold under 8% of the sample.

The clonotype comes from a young woman with COVID-19, enrolled during active disease. The sample consisted of peripheral blood.

The DNA sequence is as follows: TGTGCCAGCAGCTTACTCCCGGGACAGGATAGGTACGAGCAGTACTTC. This sequence encodes CASSLLPGQDRYEQYF. The V gene is TRBV11-2 and the J gene is TRBJ2-7; 8 junctional bases match TRBD1. V is pruned by 2 bases and J by 4 bases, leaving 10 bases of the junction without a gene match. The CDR3 contains 16 residues, cysteine and phenylalanine counted. Only CDR3 DNA is held: 48 bases, read in frame from base 1. CDR1 and CDR2 were assigned from the germline V gene as SGHAT and FQNNGV.